Listed below are T cell receptor beta chains from one sample, sequenced in a study of beta chain features in type 1 diabetes. The method was immunoSEQ multiplex PCR; TCRdb's version includes in-frame clones alone and lacks a portion of them. Of about 370,000 clones detected, about 10% appear once; the ten largest clones hold over 0.45%. Sequenced: central memory CD4+ T cells from blood. The receptors here all came from a young man with type 1 diabetes. CDR3s include the opening cysteine and the closing phenylalanine or tryptophan. D genes are given only for firm matches. Size is omitted from some rows. Given values are once, few, many or a class for expanded clones.

clone_size	j_call	d_call	v_call	cdr3_aa	cdr3_nt
.	TRBJ1-2	TRBD1	TRBV28	CASSKGGGNYGYTF	TGTGCCAGCAGCAAAGGGGGCGGCAACTATGGCTACACCTTC
.	TRBJ2-7	.	TRBV28	CASSSRGHEEQYF	TGTGCCAGCAGTTCTCGGGGGCATGAAGAGCAGTACTTC
many	TRBJ2-2	TRBD1	TRBV28	CASSLTGQGAGELFF	TGTGCCAGCAGTTTAACGGGACAGGGCGCCGGGGAGCTGTTTTTT
many	TRBJ2-3	.	TRBV7-9	CASSPPGPLGTDTQYF	TGTGCCAGCAGTCCACCGGGACCCCTTGGCACAGATACGCAGTATTTT
.	TRBJ1-4	.	TRBV7-8	CASKGYNEKLFF	TGTGCCAGCAAAGGGTATAATGAAAAACTGTTTTTT
many	TRBJ2-7	TRBD1	TRBV15	CATSRGDREHEQYF	TGTGCCACCAGCAGAGGGGACAGGGAACACGAGCAGTACTTC
many	TRBJ2-2	TRBD1	TRBV2	CASRGDRHTGELFF	TGTGCCAGCAGGGGGGACAGACACACCGGGGAGCTGTTTTTT
few	TRBJ2-1	.	TRBV7-8	CASSLERNEQFF	TGTGCCAGCAGCTTAGAGAGGAATGAGCAGTTCTTC
few	TRBJ2-7	.	TRBV25-1	CASSLAGTRSYEQYF	TGTGCCAGCAGTTTAGCCGGGACCAGGTCCTACGAGCAGTACTTC
.	TRBJ1-2	TRBD1	TRBV6-5	CASSLGQRSYGYTF	TGTGCCAGCAGTTTGGGACAGCGCAGCTATGGCTACACCTTC
few	TRBJ2-7	TRBD1	TRBV19	CASSETGGGEQYF	TGTGCCAGTAGCGAGACAGGGGGCGGCGAGCAGTACTTC
.	TRBJ1-4	.	TRBV30	CAWSVPGGGEKLFF	TGTGCCTGGAGTGTACCCGGGGGTGGGGAAAAACTGTTTTTT
few	TRBJ1-5	.	TRBV2	CASRAPNSNQPQHF	TGTGCCAGCAGGGCCCCCAATAGCAATCAGCCCCAGCATTTT
few	TRBJ2-5	.	TRBV5-1	CASSSGQTQETQYF	TGCGCCAGCAGCTCCGGACAGACTCAAGAGACCCAGTACTTC
.	TRBJ1-1	TRBD1	TRBV30	CAWRGETGRNTEAFF	TGTGCCTGGAGAGGGGAGACAGGGAGGAACACTGAAGCTTTCTTT
few	TRBJ1-1	.	TRBV20-1	CSAQGDTEAFF	TGCAGTGCGCAGGGAGACACTGAAGCTTTCTTT
.	TRBJ1-2	.	TRBV6-5	CASAGYGYTF	TGTGCCAGCGCGGGCTATGGCTACACCTTC
.	TRBJ2-3	.	TRBV9	CASSVRGRSTDTQYF	TGTGCCAGCAGCGTAAGGGGGAGGAGCACAGATACGCAGTATTTT
few	TRBJ2-6	TRBD1	TRBV2	CASSQDRVGANVLTF	TGTGCCAGCAGTCAGGACAGGGTGGGGGCCAACGTCCTGACTTTC
.	TRBJ1-2	.	TRBV5-1	CASSLGFYGHTF	TGCGCCAGCAGCTTGGGGTTCTATGGCCACACCTTC
few	TRBJ2-7	TRBD2	TRBV15	CATSRKTSGSIHEQYF	TGTGCCACCAGCAGGAAGACTAGCGGGAGTATCCACGAGCAGTACTTC
few	TRBJ1-1	.	TRBV30	CAWKRVENTEAFF	TGTGCCTGGAAAAGGGTAGAGAACACTGAAGCTTTCTTT
.	TRBJ2-7	.	TRBV4-3	CASSPVGGEQYF	TGCGCCAGCAGCCCCGTCGGGGGTGAGCAGTACTTC
.	TRBJ2-7	.	TRBV18	CASSPGANYEQYF	TGTGCCAGCTCACCAGGGGCCAACTACGAGCAGTACTTC
many	TRBJ2-7	.	TRBV7-9	CASSFERGVAYEQYF	TGTGCCAGCAGCTTTGAGAGGGGTGTAGCCTACGAGCAGTACTTC
.	TRBJ2-7	.	TRBV6-5	CASREGLLYEQYF	TGTGCCAGCAGAGAGGGACTTCTCTACGAGCAGTACTTC
.	TRBJ2-6	.	TRBV4-2	CASSKPISGANVLTF	TGTGCCAGCAGTAAACCCATCTCTGGGGCCAACGTCCTGACTTTC
many	TRBJ1-5	.	TRBV7-9	CASSLTTGNQPQHF	TGTGCCAGCAGCCTCACGACCGGCAATCAGCCCCAGCATTTT
few	TRBJ1-3	.	TRBV2	CASSEEFSGNTIYF	TGTGCCAGCAGTGAAGAATTTTCTGGAAACACCATATATTTT
many	TRBJ1-1	TRBD1	TRBV29-1	CSASMSGGQTNTEAFF	TGCAGCGCCTCGATGAGCGGGGGACAGACGAACACTGAAGCTTTCTTT
many	TRBJ2-5	.	TRBV4-1	CASSQPAIVAPQYF	TGCGCCAGCAGCCAACCTGCAATCGTGGCGCCCCAGTACTTC
many	TRBJ2-1	TRBD2	TRBV10-2	CASKRLAPPYNEQFF	TGCGCCAGCAAAAGACTAGCCCCCCCCTACAATGAGCAGTTCTTC
few	TRBJ1-3	.	TRBV7-2	CASSPVGAPSGNTIYF	TGTGCCAGCAGCCCAGTGGGGGCTCCCTCTGGAAACACCATATATTTT
many	TRBJ1-2	.	TRBV5-4	CASSFPEGIHYGYTF	TGTGCCAGCAGCTTCCCAGAGGGAATTCATTATGGCTACACCTTC
few	TRBJ2-4	.	TRBV6-5	CASRPYVGDIQYF	TGTGCCAGCAGGCCTTATGTGGGCGACATTCAGTACTTC
many	TRBJ2-1	.	TRBV30	CAWSVRRFGEQFF	TGTGCCTGGAGTGTACGGAGATTCGGTGAGCAGTTCTTC
few	TRBJ2-5	.	TRBV11-2	CASSLVAGLYQETQYF	TGTGCCAGCAGCTTAGTTGCGGGCCTGTATCAAGAGACCCAGTACTTC
.	TRBJ1-1	.	TRBV5-4	CASTEQENTEAFF	TGTGCCAGCACTGAACAGGAGAACACTGAAGCTTTCTTT
few	TRBJ2-1	.	TRBV7-2	CASSLFRGQGAEQFF	TGTGCCAGCAGCTTATTCCGGGGGCAGGGTGCGGAGCAGTTCTTC
few	TRBJ2-7	.	TRBV6-6	CASSGGVGHSGYEQYF	TGTGCCAGCAGTGGGGGCGTAGGTCACAGTGGCTACGAGCAGTACTTC
few	TRBJ2-5	TRBD1	TRBV7-2	CASSFQQGQGKETQYF	TGTGCCAGCAGCTTCCAACAGGGGCAGGGTAAAGAGACCCAGTACTTC
many	TRBJ2-3	.	TRBV6-4	CASSGRDHRGDTQYF	TGTGCCAGCAGCGGCCGGGACCACCGGGGTGATACGCAGTATTTT
.	TRBJ2-7	.	TRBV7-2	CASRASGTEIYEQYF	TGTGCCAGCAGGGCGAGCGGGACAGAAATCTACGAGCAGTACTTC
.	TRBJ2-5	TRBD2	TRBV7-3	CASSLGLAEGETQYF	TGTGCCAGCAGTTTGGGACTAGCGGAGGGAGAGACCCAGTACTTC
few	TRBJ1-5	.	TRBV19	CASSSQIGGTTQHF	TGTGCCAGTAGTTCCCAAATCGGGGGAACGACCCAGCATTTT
few	TRBJ1-2	.	TRBV7-2	CASSLVEGTYGYTF	TGTGCCAGCAGCTTAGTGGAGGGGACGTATGGCTACACCTTC
few	TRBJ2-1	.	TRBV18	CASSPTRGVGNEQFF	TGTGCCAGCTCACCAACGAGGGGAGTTGGAAATGAGCAGTTCTTC
few	TRBJ1-2	.	TRBV6-6	CASSYATAGGLYGYTF	TGTGCCAGCAGTTACGCTACGGCGGGAGGGCTCTATGGCTACACCTTC
.	TRBJ2-5	.	TRBV7-2	CASRSNGGQETQYF	TGTGCCAGCAGGTCAAACGGCGGACAAGAGACCCAGTACTTC
few	TRBJ2-5	.	TRBV7-2	CASSLGGPGGGRETQYF	TGTGCCAGCAGCTTAGGTGGTCCAGGGGGCGGGAGGGAGACCCAGTACTTC
.	TRBJ2-5	.	TRBV15	CATSGLLQGPTKRQETQYF	TGTGCCACCAGCGGGCTTTTGCAGGGGCCAACGAAAAGACAAGAGACCCAGTACTTC
.	TRBJ2-2	TRBD2	TRBV2	CASRLAGNTGELFF	TGTGCCAGTCGACTAGCGGGGAACACCGGGGAGCTGTTTTTT
few	TRBJ2-1	TRBD2	TRBV4-1	CASSHNPSGGRSPRRFF	TGCGCCAGCAGCCACAACCCCTCGGGCGGGAGGTCCCCGAGGCGGTTCTTC
many	TRBJ1-1	.	TRBV28	CASIGEGHGDEAFF	TGTGCCAGCATAGGAGAGGGGCACGGAGATGAAGCTTTCTTT
few	TRBJ1-2	.	TRBV5-1	CASSLEAGSGYTF	TGCGCCAGCAGCTTGGAGGCAGGGAGTGGCTACACCTTC